This T cell receptor beta chain was sequenced for a study of vaccination and CD4 T cells after COVID-19 (dated by TCRdb to 2021 to 2024). At the level of the whole study: In the convalescent cohort there were six males and four females, among whom were two Hispanic individuals, seven Caucasians, two Asians and one multiracial person. For stimulating the cultures, overlapping spike peptide pools were used, derived from SARS-CoV-2 as well as from the common cold coronaviruses HCoV-NL63, HCoV-OC43 and HCoV-229E. Control cultures used a CEFX viral epitope pool as positive control, an HIV-1 Nef peptide pool as negative control, or no peptide. Post-COVID blood samples from convalescent patients were collected a median of around 100 days after diagnosis, with a range of roughly 35 to 180 days. Two doses of either the Pfizer-BioNTech BNT162b2 vaccine (n=8) or the Moderna mRNA-1273 vaccine (n=2) were administered to participants. Post-vaccine blood samples were taken a median of around 77 days after the second vaccine dose, with a range of about 13 to 241 days. In an earlier paper using these donors, memory CD4+ T cell crossreactivity between SARS-CoV-2 and common cold coronavirus spike proteins was assessed at the TCR clonotype level. In 9 to 11 COVID-19 convalescent patients and 4 infection-naive healthy vaccine recipients, researchers compared the spike-specific CD4+ TCR repertoire from before mRNA vaccination with the repertoire from after.

Sample treatment or condition, as interpreted from the label and publication: roughly 11-day PBMC culture with coronavirus spike peptide pools or control peptides (ViraFEST assay). CD4+ T cells from unexposed donors were collected before the COVID-19 pandemic (2011-2018). The ViraFEST assay, used in the study, expanded antigen-specific T cells with peptide pools and then identified the expanded clonotypes through TCR sequencing. Approximately 1.8 million PBMCs per well were cultured in IMDM with roughly 5% human AB serum and roughly 9.3 IU/ml IL-2, plus 10 ug/ml peptide pools. On days 3 and 7, half of the culture medium was replaced with fresh IL-2-containing medium. After nine to eleven days of culture, CD4+ T cells were isolated by negative selection with the EasySep CD4+ T cell isolation kit. Unexposed donor CD4+ T cells were tested for reactivity to SARS-CoV-2 S and N and four common cold coronavirus spike pools, as cell number allowed. Ficoll-Paque Plus gradient centrifugation was used to isolate PBMCs from whole blood, and the isolated PBMCs were then either used fresh or cryopreserved at -140C. Each culture condition was generally run in triplicate wells. Leukapheresis product for the unexposed donors was bought commercially.

The sample holds a few counts of this clonotype. The target of this receptor is not known. Base-call qualities are not available, and no considerably larger clone is one nucleotide away. Overall study results and their limits: The study included relatively few convalescent patients and did not analyze early timepoints after natural infection. Of the vaccine-specific clones found in convalescent patients, nearly all (304 of 307) were mono-reactive for SARS-CoV-2 spike instead of being cross-reactive with common cold coronaviruses. Although the median number of SARS-CoV-2-reactive clonotypes went up from around 20 after infection to about 38 after vaccination, the increase was not significant. Among convalescent patients, a median about 86% of the SARS-CoV-2-reactive clones seen after vaccination appeared only after vaccination, which suggests priming specific to the vaccine.

The method was PCR. At the Johns Hopkins FTIC core, DNA from the cultured CD4+ T cells underwent TCR sequencing with the Oncomine TCR Beta short-read assay. Genomic DNA was extracted from the cultured CD4+ T cells with the QIAamp micro DNA kit. Oncomine TCR Beta libraries from cultured CD4+ T cells were pooled with unique dual indexes and sequenced on an Illumina iSeq 100. The authors processed their data as follows. Non-productive sequences were filtered out, and CDR3s that did not start with C, did not end with F or W, or were shorter than 7 amino acids were discarded. The MANAFEST web application was used to identify antigen-specific clonotypes by comparing peptide-stimulated wells against reference wells and other culture wells. Positive clones required FDR below 0.05, an odds ratio above 5, and productive frequency above 0.1% in at least two of three replicate wells. A clonotype counted as cross-reactive if it showed significant expansion both in the SARS-CoV-2 spike wells and in at least one common cold coronavirus spike condition. Similarity between CDR3 sequences was evaluated in R version 3.6.1 using Levenshtein distances (stringdist) and unrooted phylogenetic trees (ape). TCRdb ran its own pipeline on the public reads, namely fastp trimming at Q25 and MiXCR clone calling, and kept in-frame beta chains. Every CDR3 protein is listed once, alongside the most common genes and DNA of its rows. The V and J calls and clone size are TCRdb's, not the authors'. The sample table shows 6,000 or so distinct CDR3 sequences, and less than 45% are seen once. The leading ten clones occupy less than 45% of the sample.

Taken from cysteine to phenylalanine, the CDR3 has 13 residues. Solely the CDR3 DNA is kept, with 39 bases framed from the first base. The V and J ends are trimmed by 11 bases and 4 bases, leaving 17 bases between them. CDR1 is given as ENHRY and CDR2 as SYGVKD, both from the germline V gene. The receptor comes from a human donor in good health. Sequenced sample: CD4+ T cells from blood, cultured in vitro. The rearranged chain carries TRBV10-3 and TRBJ1-1; D gene: possibly TRBD1, on 6 matching bases. The nucleotide sequence reads as follows: TGTGCCGCAGACACAGGGCGCAGCACTGAAGCTTTCTTT. It translates as CAADTGRSTEAFF.